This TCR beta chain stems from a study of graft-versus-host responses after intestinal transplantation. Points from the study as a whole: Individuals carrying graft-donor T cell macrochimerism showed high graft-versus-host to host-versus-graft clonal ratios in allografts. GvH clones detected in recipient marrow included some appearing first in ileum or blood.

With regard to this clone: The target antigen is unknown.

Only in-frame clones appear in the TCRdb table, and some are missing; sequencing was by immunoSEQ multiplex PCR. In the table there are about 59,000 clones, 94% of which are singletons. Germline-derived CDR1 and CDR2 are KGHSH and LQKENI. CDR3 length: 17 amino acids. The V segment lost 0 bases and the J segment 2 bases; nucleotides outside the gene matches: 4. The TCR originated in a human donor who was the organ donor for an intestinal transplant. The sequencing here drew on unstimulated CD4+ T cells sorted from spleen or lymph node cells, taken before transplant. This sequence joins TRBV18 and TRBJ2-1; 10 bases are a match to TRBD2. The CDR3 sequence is CASSPPERGGPYNEQFF. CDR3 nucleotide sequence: TGTGCCAGCTCACCACCGGAGCGGGGGGGCCCCTACAATGAGCAGTTCTTC.